A single sample gave rise to the 5 T cell receptor beta chains below, sequenced in a study of blood T cell repertoires in COVID-19. Data came from immunoSEQ multiplex PCR; TCRdb stores just in-frame clones and leaves some out. The profile shows more than 300,000 clones, around 80% of them singletons. The sample was peripheral blood. These receptors came from a woman aged 50 to 65 with acute or convalescent COVID-19.

This clone was seen once. The chain uses TRBV12-2 and TRBJ1-2; the table calls TRBD1, which could not be checked here. TRBV12-2 constitutes a pseudogene. The CDR3 extends over 11 amino acids. The CDR3 loop is CARGGPYGYTF. As DNA, the CDR3 is TGTGCGAGAGGGGGACCTTATGGCTACACCTTC.

V usage is TRBV5-8 and J usage is TRBJ2-3; weak D call: TRBD2 (5 bases). Looked up from germline, CDR1 is SGHTS and CDR2 is YDEGEE. V was pared by 0 bases and J by 5 bases, with 10 bases between. The CDR3 covers 14 residues. CDR3: CASSLAQRIDTQYF. CDR3 nucleotides: TGTGCCAGCAGCTTGGCCCAGCGGATAGATACGCAGTATTTT.

J is TRBJ2-1 and V is TRBV2; 8 nucleotides align to TRBD1. The germline gives CDR1 SNHLY, CDR2 FYNNEI. The V and J ends lost 4 bases and 7 bases, in that order; junction bases with no gene match: 12. The CDR3 is made up of 16 amino acids. CDR3 residues: CASSGGQASSGNEQFF. In DNA form, the CDR3 reads TGTGCCAGCAGTGGGGGACAGGCGAGCTCGGGAAATGAGCAGTTCTTC.

The chain is built from TRBV7-9 and TRBJ2-7, with D unresolved. Germline V lookup: CDR1 SEHNR, CDR2 FQNEAQ (reference sequence). Trimming stripped 2 bases from V and 7 bases from J, with 12 bases between. This CDR3 is 13 amino acids long. In DNA form, the CDR3 reads TGTGCCAGCAGCTTAAGCAGTACCGGGGAGCAGTACGTC. It specifies CASSLSSTGEQYV.

The chain uses TRBV10-3 and TRBJ2-5; 10 bases are shared with TRBD1. This CDR3 contains 13 residues. Germline CDR1 reads ENHRY; CDR2 reads SYGVKD. J gave up 3 bases and V 6 bases, and 1 base lay outside the gene matches. As DNA, the CDR3 is TGTGCCATCAGAGGACAGGGGGAAGAGACCCAGTACTTC. This translates into CAIRGQGEETQYF.